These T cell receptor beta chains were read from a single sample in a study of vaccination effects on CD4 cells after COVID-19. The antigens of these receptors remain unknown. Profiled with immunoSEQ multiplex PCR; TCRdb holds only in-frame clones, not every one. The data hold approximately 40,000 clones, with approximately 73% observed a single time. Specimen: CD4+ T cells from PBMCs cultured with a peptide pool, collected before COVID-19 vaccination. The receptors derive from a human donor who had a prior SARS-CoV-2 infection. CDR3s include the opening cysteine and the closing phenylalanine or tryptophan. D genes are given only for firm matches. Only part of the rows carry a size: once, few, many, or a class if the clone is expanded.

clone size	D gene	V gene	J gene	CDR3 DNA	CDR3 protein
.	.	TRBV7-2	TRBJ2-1	TGTGCCAGCAGCTTAGGTCCTAGCGATAACAATGAGCAGTTCTTC	CASSLGPSDNNEQFF
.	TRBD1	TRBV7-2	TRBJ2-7	TGTGCCAGCAGACGGACAGGGGATGGCGAGCAGTACTTC	CASRRTGDGEQYF
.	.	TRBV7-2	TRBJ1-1	TGTGCCAGCAGCTTCATGGCCGGGGACACTGAAGCTTTCTTT	CASSFMAGDTEAFF
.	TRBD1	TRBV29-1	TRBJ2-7	TGCAGCGTGTGCCGGGACAGGGCCCTCTACGAGCAGTACTTC	CSVCRDRALYEQYF
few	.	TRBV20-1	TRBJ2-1	TGCAGTGCTAGATCCATGGGTGTGCAGTTCTTC	CSARSMGVQFF
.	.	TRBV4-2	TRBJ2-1	TGTGCCAGCAGCCAAGACCCACAAGGGGGGTCCCGGTTGGGTGAGCAGTTCTTC	CASSQDPQGGSRLGEQFF
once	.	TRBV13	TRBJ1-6	TGTGCCAGCAGCTTAACCCATTCCTATAATTCACCCCTCCACTTT	CASSLTHSYNSPLHF
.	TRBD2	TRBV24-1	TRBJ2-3	TGTGCCACCAGTGATCCCTTAGCGGGGACCACAGATACGCAGTATTTT	CATSDPLAGTTDTQYF
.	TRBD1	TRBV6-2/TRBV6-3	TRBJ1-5	TGTGCCAGCAGTCCCCGGGACAGGCGAAATAGCAATCAGCCCCAGCATTTT	CASSPRDRRNSNQPQHF
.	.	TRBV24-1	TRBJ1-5	TGTGCCACCAGTGACGGGGGGAAGGGTAATCAGCCCCAGCATTTT	CATSDGGKGNQPQHF
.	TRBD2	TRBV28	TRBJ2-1	TGTGCCAGCACCATAGGAGGGACTAGCGGACACAATGAGCAGTTCTTC	CASTIGGTSGHNEQFF
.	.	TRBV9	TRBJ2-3	TGTGCCAGCAGCGTAGAGGGACGGACCAGGCCCATTTTT	CASSVEGRTRPIF
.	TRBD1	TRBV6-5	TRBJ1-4	TGTGCCAGCAGCCGGGACAGGGCGATTGAAAAACTGTTTTTT	CASSRDRAIEKLFF
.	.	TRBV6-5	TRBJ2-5	TGTGCCAGCAGTTATACGGGGGTGATCCAAGAGACCCAGTACTTC	CASSYTGVIQETQYF
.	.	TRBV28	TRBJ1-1	TGTGCCAGCAGGTTCAGGGTTTCGTTCACTGAAGCTTTCTTT	CASRFRVSFTEAFF
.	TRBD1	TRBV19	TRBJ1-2	TGTGCCAGTAGGCGGATCGACAGGGAGTATCATGGCTACACCTTC	CASRRIDREYHGYTF
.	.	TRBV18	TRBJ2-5	TGTGCCAGCTCACCACTAGGATTCCAAGAGACCCAGTACTTC	CASSPLGFQETQYF
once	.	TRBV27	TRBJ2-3	TGTGCCAGCAGTCGCCTCCAGGGTACGCAGTATTTT	CASSRLQGTQYF
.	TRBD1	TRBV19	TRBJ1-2	TGTGCCAGTACCGGGACAGCGCCCACGAACTATGGCTACACCTTC	CASTGTAPTNYGYTF
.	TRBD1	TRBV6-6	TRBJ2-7	TGTGCCAGCAGTTACCTCGGGACAGTCACCTACGAGCAGTACTTC	CASSYLGTVTYEQYF
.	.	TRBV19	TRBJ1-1	TGTGCCAGTAGTCAAAGACAGCACACTGAAGCTTTCTTT	CASSQRQHTEAFF
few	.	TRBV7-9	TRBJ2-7	TGTGCCAGCAGCTTAATTGGGACTGCTAGCGAGCAGTACTTC	CASSLIGTASEQYF
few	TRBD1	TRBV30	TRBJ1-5	TGTGCCTGTCAAATGACAGGGCAGCCCCAGCATTTT	CACQMTGQPQHF
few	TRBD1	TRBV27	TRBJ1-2	TGTGCCAGCAGGCGGACAGGACAGGGGGCCCTCTCTGGCTACACCTTC	CASRRTGQGALSGYTF
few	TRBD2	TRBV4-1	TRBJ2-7	TGCGCCAGCAGCCGAAAGAGCAAGCGGGGGAATCTAGAGCAGTACTTC	CASSRKSKRGNLEQYF
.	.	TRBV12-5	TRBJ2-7	TGTGCTAGTGCCGCTCATCCCACAGGGCCGAGCTCCTACGAGCAGTACTTC	CASAAHPTGPSSYEQYF
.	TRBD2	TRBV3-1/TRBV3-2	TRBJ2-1	TGTGCCAGCAGCCTAGCGGGGGGGCGTTATGAGCAGTTCTTC	CASSLAGGRYEQFF
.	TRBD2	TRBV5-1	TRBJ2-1	TGCGCCAGCAGGATCGGACTAGCGGGAAACAATGAGCAGTTCTTC	CASRIGLAGNNEQFF
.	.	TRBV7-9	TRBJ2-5	TGTGCCAGCAGCGGGCGAGCTATTGAAGAGACCCAGTACTTC	CASSGRAIEETQYF
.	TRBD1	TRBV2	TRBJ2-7	TGTGCCAGCAGAACCGACAGGGGGCTCGGGGAGCAGTACTTC	CASRTDRGLGEQYF
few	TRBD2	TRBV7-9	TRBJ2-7	TGTGCCAGCAGCTTTGCGGGAGGTCGCGAGCAGTACTTC	CASSFAGGREQYF
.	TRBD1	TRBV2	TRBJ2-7	TGTGCCAGCAGGGACAGGGGGCTGGGCGAGCAGTACTTC	CASRDRGLGEQYF
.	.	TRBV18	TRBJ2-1	TGTGCCAGCTCACCACCAATGGGGGCGTTGGAGCAGTTCTTC	CASSPPMGALEQFF
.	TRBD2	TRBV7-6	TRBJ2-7	TGTGCCAGCAGCTTAGCCGCGGGACTAGCGGGAGCAGGTGAGCAGTACTTC	CASSLAAGLAGAGEQYF
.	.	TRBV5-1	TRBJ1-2	TGCGCCAGCAGCTTGACCAGCGGTAACTATGGCTACACCTTC	CASSLTSGNYGYTF
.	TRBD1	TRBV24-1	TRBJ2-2	TGTGCCACCAGTGGTTTACCCCGGACAGGGGGGGCCGGGGAGCTGTTTTTT	CATSGLPRTGGAGELFF
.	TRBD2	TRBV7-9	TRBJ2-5	TGTGCCAGCAGCGTTACCACTAGCGGGGGCGAGACCCAGTACTTC	CASSVTTSGGETQYF
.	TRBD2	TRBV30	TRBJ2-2	TGTGCCTGGATCCGAGGGGACTACACGAACGGGGAGCTGTTTTTT	CAWIRGDYTNGELFF
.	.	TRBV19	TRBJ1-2	TGTGCCAGTAGTATTAGGCGCCCCTATGGCTACACCTTC	CASSIRRPYGYTF
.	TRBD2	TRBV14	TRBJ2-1	TGTGCCAGCAGCCAACTAGCGGGCTCCTACAATGAGCAGTTCTTC	CASSQLAGSYNEQFF
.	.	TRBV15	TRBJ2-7	TGTGCCACCAGCAGAGGGGGGACGCAGGCCTACGAGCAGTACTTC	CATSRGGTQAYEQYF
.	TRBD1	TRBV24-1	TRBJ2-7	TGTGCCACCAGTGATGGGACAGGGAGGGCCTACGAGCAGTACTTC	CATSDGTGRAYEQYF
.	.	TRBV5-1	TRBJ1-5	TGCGCCAGCAGCTCAACAGGGAATGGGAATCAGCCCCAGCATTTT	CASSSTGNGNQPQHF
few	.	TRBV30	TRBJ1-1	TGTGCCTGGAGTGTACACAGCGGCACTGAAGCTTTCTTT	CAWSVHSGTEAFF
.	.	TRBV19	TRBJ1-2	TGTGCCAGTAGTTGGGGGAACTATGGCTACACCTTC	CASSWGNYGYTF
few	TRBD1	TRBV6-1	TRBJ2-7	TGTGCCAGCAGCGATCCGGGGACAGGGAGAAACGAGCAGTACTTC	CASSDPGTGRNEQYF
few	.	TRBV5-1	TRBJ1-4	TGCGCCAGCAGCTGGGCAGGGTCGGATGAAAAACTGTTTTTT	CASSWAGSDEKLFF
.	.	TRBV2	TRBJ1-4	TGTGCCAGCAGTGACCCCCGCCGGCGGAATGAAAAACTGTTTTTT	CASSDPRRRNEKLFF